This TCR beta chain was obtained from a study of blood T cells in healthy people across ages. Notes on the study in general: Per-million-T-cell TCR beta diversity fell roughly linearly with age.

The V end lost 4 bases, the J end lost 2 bases, and 12 bases lay between the germline ends. Germline values: CDR1 SGHDT, CDR2 YYEEEE. The CDR3 loop spans 15 amino acids. Of note for this clonotype: Its cognate antigen is unknown.

Primed by a sample-barcoded 5' primer and a J-beta primer mix, a second PCR proceeded for roughly 7 to 11 cycles. Template switching added a 12-random-nucleotide identifier to every cDNA molecule. Using its own MiXCR run on the 5' RACE reads, TCRdb lists one record per CDR3 protein. The data show 1 million to 1.2 million distinct CDR3 sequences, with roughly two fifths seen just once and approximately 14% held by the top ten. The receptor's source is a young man in good health. This chain connects TRBV5-6 to TRBJ2-2, with D perhaps being TRBD1 or TRBD2 (5 bases each). Sequenced: blood. CDR3 sequence reads: CASSAGGGNTGELFF. DNA for the CDR3: TGTGCCAGCAGCGCTGGTGGGGGAAACACCGGGGAGCTGTTTTTT.